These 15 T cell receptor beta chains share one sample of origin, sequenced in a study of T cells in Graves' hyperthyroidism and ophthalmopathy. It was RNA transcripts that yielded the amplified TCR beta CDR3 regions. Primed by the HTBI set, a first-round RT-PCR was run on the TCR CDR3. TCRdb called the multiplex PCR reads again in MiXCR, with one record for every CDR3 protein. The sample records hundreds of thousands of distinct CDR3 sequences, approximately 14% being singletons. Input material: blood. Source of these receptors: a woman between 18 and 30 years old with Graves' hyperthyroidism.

CDR3 DNA: TGTGCCATCAGTGGCCGGGACAGTAACTATGGCTACACCTTC. Translation gives CAISGRDSNYGYTF. This chain uses TRBV10-3 with TRBJ1-2; 7 bases are shared with TRBD1. CDR3 length: 14 amino acids. CDR1 is ENHRY, CDR2 SYGVKD, per germline. The J segment lost 1 base and the V segment lost 4 bases, leaving 3 bases of the junction unmatched.

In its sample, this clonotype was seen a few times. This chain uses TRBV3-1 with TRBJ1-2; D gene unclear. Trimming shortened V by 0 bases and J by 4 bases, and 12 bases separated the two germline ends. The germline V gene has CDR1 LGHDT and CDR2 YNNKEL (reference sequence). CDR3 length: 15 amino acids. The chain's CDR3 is CASSQDPSGVYGYTF. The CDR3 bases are TGTGCCAGCAGCCAAGATCCCTCGGGCGTCTATGGCTACACCTTC. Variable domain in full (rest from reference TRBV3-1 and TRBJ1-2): DTAVSQTPKYLVTQMGNDKSIKCEQNLGHDTMYWYKQDSKKFLKIMFSYNNKELIINETVPNRFSPKSPDKAHLNLHINSLELGDSAVYFCASSQDPSGVYGYTFGSGTRLTVV.

The CDR3 sequence: CASSQDRGRTSSYNEQFF. The CDR3 nucleotides read TGTGCCAGCAGCCAAGATCGCGGACGAACGAGCTCCTACAATGAGCAGTTCTTC. The rearrangement uses TRBV3-1 and TRBJ2-1, with D hard to call. Looked up from germline, CDR1 is LGHDT and CDR2 is YNNKEL (reference sequence). Trimming shortened V by 0 bases and J by 0 bases, and 15 bases separated the two germline ends. The CDR3 consists of 18 residues.

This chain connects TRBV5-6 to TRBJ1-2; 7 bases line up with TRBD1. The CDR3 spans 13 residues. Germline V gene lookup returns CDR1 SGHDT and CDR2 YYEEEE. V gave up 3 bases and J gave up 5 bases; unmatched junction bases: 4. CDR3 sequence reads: CASSYRTGYGYTF. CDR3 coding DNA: TGTGCCAGCAGCTACAGGACAGGTTATGGCTACACCTTC. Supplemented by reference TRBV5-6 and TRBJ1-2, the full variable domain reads DAGVTQSPTHLIKTRGQQVTLRCSPKSGHDTVSWYQQALGQGPQFIFQYYEEEERQRGNFPDRFSGHQFPNYSSELNVNALLLGDSALYLCASSYRTGYGYTFGSGTRLTVV.

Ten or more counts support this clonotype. DNA of the CDR3: TGCAGTGCTCTCGGACTAGCGGGTACTAATGAGCAGTTCTTC. This encodes CSALGLAGTNEQFF. V gene TRBV20-1 combines with J gene TRBJ2-1; 11 bases line up with TRBD2. Germline CDR1 reads DFQATT; CDR2 reads SNEGSKA (reference sequence). The V segment lost 5 bases and the J segment 7 bases; nucleotides outside the gene matches: 7. This CDR3 contains 14 residues.

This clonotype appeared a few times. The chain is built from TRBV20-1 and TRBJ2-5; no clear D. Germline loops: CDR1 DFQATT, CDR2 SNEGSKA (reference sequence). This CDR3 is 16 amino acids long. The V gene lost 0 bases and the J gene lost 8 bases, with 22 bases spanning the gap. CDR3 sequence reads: CSARDWLRTKRDTQYF. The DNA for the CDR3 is TGCAGTGCTAGAGATTGGCTCCGGACCAAGAGAGACACCCAGTACTTC.

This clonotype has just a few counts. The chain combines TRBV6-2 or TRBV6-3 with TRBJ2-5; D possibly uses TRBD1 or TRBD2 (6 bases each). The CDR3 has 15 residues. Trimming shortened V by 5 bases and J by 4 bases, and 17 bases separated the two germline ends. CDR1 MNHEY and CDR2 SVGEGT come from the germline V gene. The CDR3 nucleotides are TGTGCCAGCAGTCTCCTTGGAGGGGGGATAGAGACCCAGTACTTC. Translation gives CASSLLGGGIETQYF.

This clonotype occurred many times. CDR3 in amino acids: CASRPEDRANYGYTF. The DNA for the CDR3 is TGTGCCAGCCGACCCGAGGACAGGGCTAACTATGGCTACACCTTC. The chain is built from TRBV19 and TRBJ1-2, with 8 bases aligning to TRBD1. Germline CDR1 and CDR2: LNHDA and SQIVND (reference sequence). The CDR3 length is 15 residues. Losses at the gene ends were 9 bases for V and 0 bases for J; bases not matched to a gene: 9.

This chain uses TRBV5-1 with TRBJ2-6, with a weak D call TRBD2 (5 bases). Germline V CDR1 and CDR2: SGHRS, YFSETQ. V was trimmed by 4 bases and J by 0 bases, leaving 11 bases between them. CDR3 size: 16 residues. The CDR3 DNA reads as TGCGCCAGCAGCGCCACTAGGGACTCTGGGGCCAACGTCCTGACTTTC. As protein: CASSATRDSGANVLTF.

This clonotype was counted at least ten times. The CDR3, as DNA: TGTGCCAGCAGTTTATTTGGAGAGACCCAGTACTTC. Its translation is CASSLFGETQYF. The V gene is TRBV28, the J gene TRBJ2-5; D gene unclear. CDR3 length: 12 amino acids. Looked up from germline, CDR1 is MDHEN and CDR2 is SYDVKM. The germline V and J ends were trimmed by 1 base and 4 bases, with 4 bases remaining between them.

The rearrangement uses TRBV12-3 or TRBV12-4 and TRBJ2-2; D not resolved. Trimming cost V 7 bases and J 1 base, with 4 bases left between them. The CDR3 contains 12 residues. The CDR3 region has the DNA TGTGCCAGCACCTTGAACACCGGGGAGCTGTTTTTT. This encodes CASTLNTGELFF.

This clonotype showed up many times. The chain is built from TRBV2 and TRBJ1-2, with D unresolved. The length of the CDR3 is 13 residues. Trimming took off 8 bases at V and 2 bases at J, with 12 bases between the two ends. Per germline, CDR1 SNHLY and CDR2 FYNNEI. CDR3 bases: TGTGCCAGCTCGATCGACAACAACTATGGCTACACCTTC. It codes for CASSIDNNYGYTF.

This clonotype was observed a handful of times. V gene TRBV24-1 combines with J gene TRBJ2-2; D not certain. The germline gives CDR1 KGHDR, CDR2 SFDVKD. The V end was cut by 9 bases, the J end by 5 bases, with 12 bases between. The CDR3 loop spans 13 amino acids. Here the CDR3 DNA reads TGTGCCACCGGGTTCGCCCGTACCGGGGAGCTGTTTTTT. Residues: CATGFARTGELFF.

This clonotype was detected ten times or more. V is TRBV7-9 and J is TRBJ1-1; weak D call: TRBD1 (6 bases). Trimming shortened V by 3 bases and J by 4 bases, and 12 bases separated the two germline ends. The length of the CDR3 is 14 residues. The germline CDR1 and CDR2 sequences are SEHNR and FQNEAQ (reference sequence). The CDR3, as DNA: TGTGCCAGCAGCTTGTTTCAGGGGCCCACTGAAGCTTTCTTT. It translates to CASSLFQGPTEAFF.

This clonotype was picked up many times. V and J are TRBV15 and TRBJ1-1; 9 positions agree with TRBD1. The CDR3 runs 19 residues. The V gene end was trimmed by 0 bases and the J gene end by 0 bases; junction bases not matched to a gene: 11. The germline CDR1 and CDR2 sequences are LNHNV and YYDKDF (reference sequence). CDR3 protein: CATSREYKTGTGMNTEAFF. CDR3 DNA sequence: TGTGCCACCAGCAGAGAGTATAAAACTGGGACAGGGATGAACACTGAAGCTTTCTTT.